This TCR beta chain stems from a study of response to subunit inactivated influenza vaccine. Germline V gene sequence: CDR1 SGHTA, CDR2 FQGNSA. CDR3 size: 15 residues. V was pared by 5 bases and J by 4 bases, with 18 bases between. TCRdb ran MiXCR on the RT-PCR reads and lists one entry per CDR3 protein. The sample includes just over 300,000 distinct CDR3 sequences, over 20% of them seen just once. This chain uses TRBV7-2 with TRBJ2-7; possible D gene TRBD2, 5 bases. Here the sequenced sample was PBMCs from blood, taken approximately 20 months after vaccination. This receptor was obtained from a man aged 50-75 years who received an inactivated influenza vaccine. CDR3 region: CASSPSGGTEYEQYF. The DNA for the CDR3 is TGTGCCAGCAGCCCTAGTGGAGGAACCGAGTACGAGCAGTACTTC.